This T cell receptor (beta chain) was obtained from a study of CD8 T cells in Susac syndrome. Study at large: Intravenous immunoglobulin alone or corticosteroids were being given to patients with Susac syndrome at blood draw, unless they were therapy-naive.

Germline V gives CDR1 SEHNR, CDR2 FQNEAQ (reference sequence). The CDR3 runs to 14 residues. J gave up 5 bases and V 3 bases, and 4 bases lay outside the gene matches. The TEMRA cells underwent FACS enrichment, while the CD8+ and CD4+ T cells underwent negative isolation. Concerning this clonotype: The antigen remains unidentified.

The RNA input was about 0.5 to 1 ug, and it was reverse transcribed with random hexamers. immunoSEQ multiplex PCR amplified TCR beta CDR3 across 54 Vbeta, 13 Jbeta. TCRdb re-derived calls from the immunoSEQ multiplex PCR reads in MiXCR, one entry per CDR3 protein. The sample lists about 190,000 distinct CDR3 sequences; over 90% were seen once. Whole-study findings and limits: It was in TEMRA cells and active patients that Susac CD8+ clonal expansion peaked.

The sample comprised CD8+ T cells from PBMCs. The receptor was isolated from a human donor with Susac syndrome. This sequence joins TRBV7-9 and TRBJ1-1, with 9 bases aligning to TRBD1. The CDR3 region is CASSFGTGQTEAFF. The CDR3 DNA is TGTGCCAGCAGCTTCGGGACAGGGCAAACTGAAGCTTTCTTT.